One TCR beta chain is described in this entry. What it recognizes is unknown. Assay: immunoSEQ multiplex PCR; the TCRdb copy retains only in-frame clones and omits some. The repertoire includes around 68,000 clones, approximately 75% of them detected once, and roughly 1.6% sits in the top ten. The record originates from a study of PD-L1 blockade in urothelial cancer. Turning to the study itself: Patients arrived having already received 0 to 3 prior chemotherapy regimens. Blood was subjected to analysis at 3 weeks (second dose) and 6 weeks following treatment start.

Time point noted: pretreatment peripheral blood. Broader study findings: Expansion of tumor-associated blood clones at 3 weeks was greater in durable-benefit patients.

V lost 5 bases and J 6 bases, leaving 18 bases between the germline ends. Per germline, CDR1 SQVTM and CDR2 ANQGSEA. The CDR3 loop spans 14 amino acids. This TCR derives from a man aged 65 to 85 with urothelial cancer. The chain couples TRBV29-1 to TRBJ2-3; a possible D gene is TRBD1 (6 bases). The sample here was PBMCs, taken around atezolizumab (anti-PD-L1) treatment. The CDR3 spells CSVYWDNAFDTQYF. The CDR3 DNA follows: TGCAGCGTTTATTGGGACAACGCATTTGATACGCAGTATTTT.